The sequence of this T cell receptor (beta chain) was determined in a study of T cell repertoires and HLA-DP antigens. On the study more broadly: CD4+ T cells were cocultured with HeLa cells expressing HLA-DP. Donor ages ranged from 18-to-29 to 60-to-69; a couple of men, one woman. Overall study findings and caveats: Previously undetected clones averaged about 33% and 55% against the two alleles respectively. Naive and memory CD4+ repertoires were not analysed separately.

V was shortened by 1 base and J by 2 bases, with 10 bases between the two germline ends. CDR3 size: 14 residues. The germline V gene encodes CDR1 SGHDT and CDR2 YYEEEE. Of note for this clone: Its antigen is undetermined.

Produced via immunoSEQ multiplex PCR; TCRdb's table is partial and in-frame only. The sample shows over 100,000 clones, 80% to 95% of them seen only once. This sequence joins TRBV5-6 and TRBJ2-7, with a weak D call TRBD2 (7 bases). Sequenced sample: CD4+ T cells from PBMCs. The receptor comes from a woman aged 18-35 years in good health and CMV-seronegative. CDR3 amino acids: CASSLTGRAYEQYF. CDR3 DNA sequence: TGTGCCAGCAGCTTGACAGGGAGGGCCTACGAGCAGTACTTC. Combining the CDR3 with reference TRBV5-6 and TRBJ2-7 gives the whole variable domain DAGVTQSPTHLIKTRGQQVTLRCSPKSGHDTVSWYQQALGQGPQFIFQYYEEEERQRGNFPDRFSGHQFPNYSSELNVNALLLGDSALYLCASSLTGRAYEQYFGPGTRLTVT.